The T cell receptor (beta chain) under discussion was sequenced for a study of control samples from healthy donors and cancer patients. Germline V gene data show CDR1 as SNHLY and CDR2 as FYNNEI. The J segment lost 6 bases and the V segment lost 6 bases, leaving 4 bases of the junction unmatched. CDR3 length: 12 amino acids. Profiling relied on immunoSEQ multiplex PCR, and the TCRdb table lists in-frame clones only, not all of them. The sample contains over 100,000 clones, 80% to 95% of which appear only once. This rearrangement joins TRBV2 to TRBJ2-7; 8 bases are shared with TRBD2. Input material: blood. This clonotype originated in a man between 35 and 55 years old in good health. DNA for the CDR3: TGTGCCAGCAGGTATACTAGCGGCGAGCAGTACTTC. Translation: CASRYTSGEQYF. Full variable domain (rest looked up from reference TRBV2 and TRBJ2-7): EPEVTQTPSHQVTQMGQEVILRCVPISNHLYFYWYRQILGQKVEFLVSFYNNEISEKSEIFDDQFSVERPDGSNFTLKIRSTKLEDSAMYFCASRYTSGEQYFGPGTRLTVT.